The 9 T cell receptor beta chains reported below all come from one sample, sequenced in a study of PD-1 blockade in classical Hodgkin lymphoma. Measured with immunoSEQ multiplex PCR; TCRdb has only the in-frame clones, and not every one. The repertoire consists of 15,000 to 25,000 clones, with 84% occurring once and the leading ten covering 7.3%. Specified time point: cycle 4 day 1 (C4D1), after 6 weeks of nivolumab. All patients relapsed after autologous stem cell transplantation, and brentuximab vedotin exposure varied. PBMCs were thawed, and CD8+ T cells were then isolated from them by magnetic negative selection. The sample consisted of CD8+ T cells from blood, taken before the fourth cycle of nivolumab. Every receptor here comes from a human donor with classical Hodgkin lymphoma.

This clone appeared a few times. The chain couples TRBV9 to TRBJ1-1, with 8 positions matching TRBD1. Trimming removed 3 bases from V and 0 bases from J; junction bases left unmatched: 7. Germline-derived CDR1 and CDR2 are SGDLS and YYNGEE. The CDR3 spans 16 residues. The CDR3 reads CASSDGTGSLNTEAFF. DNA of the CDR3: TGTGCCAGCAGCGATGGGACAGGTAGCCTGAACACTGAAGCTTTCTTT.

There are a few counts of this clone. This chain links TRBV6-1 with TRBJ1-2; D ambiguous. Per germline, CDR1 MNHNS and CDR2 SASEGT. The CDR3 loop spans 15 amino acids. V lost 0 bases to trimming and J lost 4 bases, with 12 bases between them. CDR3 DNA: TGTGCCAGCAGTGAAGCGCTCGAGATTAGCTATGGCTACACCTTC. Translating gives CASSEALEISYGYTF.

This chain links TRBV11-2 with TRBJ2-7; the match to TRBD1 covers 12 bases. CDR3 size: 16 residues. Per germline, CDR1 SGHAT and CDR2 FQNNGV. V lost 5 bases and J lost 4; bases outside the gene matches: 9. CDR3 nucleotides: TGTGCCAGCAGCCCCCCGCCGGGACAGGGGGCGTACGAGCAGTACTTC. Its translation is CASSPPPGQGAYEQYF.

The chain has TRBV13 and TRBJ1-1; the D is unclear. Germline V CDR1 and CDR2: PRHDT, FYEKMQ (reference sequence). The V end was cut by 4 bases, the J end by 0 bases, with 18 bases between. The CDR3 covers 17 residues. The CDR3 loop is CASSSYPPTVMNTEAFF. CDR3 coding DNA: TGTGCCAGCAGCTCTTACCCTCCTACAGTTATGAACACTGAAGCTTTCTTT.

The V gene is TRBV19, the J gene TRBJ2-7; no reliable D call. The CDR3 is made up of 13 amino acids. Germline CDR1 LNHDA, CDR2 SQIVND (reference sequence). V was shortened by 6 bases and J by 2 bases, with 11 bases between the two germline ends. The CDR3 bases are TGTGCCAGTAGCCCGACAACGACCTACGAGCAGTACTTC. As protein: CASSPTTTYEQYF.

This clone was observed once. The CDR3 here is CASSLDFSGTYNEQFF. The CDR3, as DNA: TGTGCCAGCAGCTTAGATTTCAGTGGGACCTACAATGAGCAGTTCTTC. This chain links TRBV11-1 with TRBJ2-1; D call uncertain. Germline lookup yields CDR1 SGHAT and CDR2 FQDESV (reference sequence). Trimming took off 1 base at V and 2 bases at J, with 12 bases between the two ends. This CDR3 region has 16 residues.

In its sample, this clone ranks as medium-sized. The rearrangement uses TRBV6-6 and TRBJ1-2; the D is unclear. The CDR3 runs to 15 residues. Trimming pared 5 bases from V and 5 bases from J, leaving 18 bases between. The germline gives CDR1 MNHNY, CDR2 SVGAGI (reference sequence). The DNA for the CDR3 is TGTGCCAGCAGTGACACCGGACGGGCGATATATGGCTACACCTTC. This encodes CASSDTGRAIYGYTF.

The chain is built from TRBV23-1 and TRBJ1-1; D not certain. TRBV23-1 is an ORF; its function is uncertain. The CDR3 extends over 17 amino acids. V was shortened by 7 bases and J by 0 bases, with 21 bases between the two germline ends. This CDR3 is CASTSPWTAQMNTEAFF. The CDR3 coding sequence is TGCGCCAGCACCTCCCCATGGACCGCCCAGATGAACACTGAAGCTTTCTTT.

This clone was seen only a few times. The gene calls are TRBV4-2 and TRBJ2-1; D is unresolved. V lost 1 base and J lost 8, with 9 bases in between. The CDR3 contains 13 residues. Germline-derived CDR1 and CDR2 are LGHNA and YNFKEQ. CDR3 region: CASSQAGGDEQFF. The DNA for the CDR3 is TGTGCCAGCAGCCAAGCAGGCGGCGATGAGCAGTTCTTC.